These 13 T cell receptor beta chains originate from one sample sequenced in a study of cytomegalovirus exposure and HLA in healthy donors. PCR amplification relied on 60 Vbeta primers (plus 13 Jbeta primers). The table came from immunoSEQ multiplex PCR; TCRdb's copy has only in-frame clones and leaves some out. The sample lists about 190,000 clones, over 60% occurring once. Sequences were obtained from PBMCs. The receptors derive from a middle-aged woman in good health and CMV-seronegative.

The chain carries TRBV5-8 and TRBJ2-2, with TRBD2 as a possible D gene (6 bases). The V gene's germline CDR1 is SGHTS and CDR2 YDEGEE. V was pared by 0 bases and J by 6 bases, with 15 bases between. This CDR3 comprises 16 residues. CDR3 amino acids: CASSLESGTSPGELFF. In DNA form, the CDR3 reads TGTGCCAGCAGCTTGGAATCCGGGACTTCCCCCGGGGAGCTGTTTTTT.

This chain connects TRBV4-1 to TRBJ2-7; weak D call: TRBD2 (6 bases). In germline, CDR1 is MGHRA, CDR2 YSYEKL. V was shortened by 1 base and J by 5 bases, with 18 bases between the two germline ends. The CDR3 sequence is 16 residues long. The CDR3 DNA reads TGCGCCAGCAGCCAAGGTAGCGGTGGAATTAGCCACGAGCAGTACTTC. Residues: CASSQGSGGISHEQYF.

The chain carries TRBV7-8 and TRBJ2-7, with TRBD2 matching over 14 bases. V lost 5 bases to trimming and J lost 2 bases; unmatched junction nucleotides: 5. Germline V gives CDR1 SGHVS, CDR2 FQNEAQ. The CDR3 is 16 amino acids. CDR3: CASSQGLAGVPYEQYV. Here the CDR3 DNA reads TGTGCCAGCAGCCAGGGACTAGCGGGAGTCCCCTACGAGCAGTACGTC.

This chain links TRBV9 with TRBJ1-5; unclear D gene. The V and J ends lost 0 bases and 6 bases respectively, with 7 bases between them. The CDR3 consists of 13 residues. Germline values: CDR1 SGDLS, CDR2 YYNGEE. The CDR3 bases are TGTGCCAGCAGCGTAGAAAACAGTCAGCCCCAGCATTTT. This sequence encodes CASSVENSQPQHF.

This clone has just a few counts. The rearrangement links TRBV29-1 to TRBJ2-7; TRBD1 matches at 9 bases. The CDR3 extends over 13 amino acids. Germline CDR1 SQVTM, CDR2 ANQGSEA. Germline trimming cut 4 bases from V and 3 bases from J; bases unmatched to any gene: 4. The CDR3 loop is CSVAGQGYYEQYV. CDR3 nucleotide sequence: TGCAGCGTTGCGGGACAGGGCTACTACGAGCAGTACGTC.

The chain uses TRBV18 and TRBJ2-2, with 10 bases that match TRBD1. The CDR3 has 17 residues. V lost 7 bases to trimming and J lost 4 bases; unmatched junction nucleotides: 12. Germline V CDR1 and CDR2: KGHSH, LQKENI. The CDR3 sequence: CASLNAPGQGSTGELFF. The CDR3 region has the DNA TGTGCCAGCTTGAACGCCCCGGGACAGGGGAGCACCGGGGAGCTGTTTTTT.

CDR3 sequence: CASSRTALFNYGYTF. The CDR3 bases are TGTGCCAGTAGTAGGACAGCGTTGTTTAACTATGGCTACACCTTC. This chain connects TRBV19 to TRBJ1-2; possibly TRBD1 for D (6 bases). V lost 4 bases to trimming and J lost 1 base, with 13 bases between them. The CDR3 contains 15 residues. Germline CDR1 LNHDA, CDR2 SQIVND (reference sequence).

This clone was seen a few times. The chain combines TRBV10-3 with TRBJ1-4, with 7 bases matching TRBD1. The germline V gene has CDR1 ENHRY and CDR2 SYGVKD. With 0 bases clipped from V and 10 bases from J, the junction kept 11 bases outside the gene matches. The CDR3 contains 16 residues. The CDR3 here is CAISESVGQPEGKLFF. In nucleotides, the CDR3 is TGTGCCATCAGTGAGTCGGTGGGACAGCCGGAGGGAAAACTGTTTTTT.

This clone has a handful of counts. The chain's CDR3 is CSVLGGAGGNEQFF. The CDR3 DNA sequence: TGCAGCGTCTTAGGGGGGGCCGGCGGGAATGAGCAGTTCTTC. V is TRBV29-1 and J is TRBJ2-1; TRBD2 might be the D (7 bases). The CDR3 has 14 amino acids. The V and J ends lost 6 bases and 7 bases respectively, with 19 bases between them. CDR1 and CDR2 (germline): SQVTM, ANQGSEA.

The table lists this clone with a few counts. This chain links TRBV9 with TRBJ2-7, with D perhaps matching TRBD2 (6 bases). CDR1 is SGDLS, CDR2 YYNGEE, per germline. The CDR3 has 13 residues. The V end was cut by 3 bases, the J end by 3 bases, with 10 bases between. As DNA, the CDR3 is TGTGCCAGCAGCGCGGGACTTCTCTACGAGCAGTACTTC. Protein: CASSAGLLYEQYF.

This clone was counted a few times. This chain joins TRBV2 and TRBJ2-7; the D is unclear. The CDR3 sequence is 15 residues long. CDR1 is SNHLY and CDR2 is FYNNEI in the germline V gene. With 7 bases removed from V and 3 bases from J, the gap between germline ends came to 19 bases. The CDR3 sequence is CASIERSTNVYEQYV. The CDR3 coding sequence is TGTGCCAGCATCGAACGATCCACTAATGTCTACGAGCAGTACGTC.

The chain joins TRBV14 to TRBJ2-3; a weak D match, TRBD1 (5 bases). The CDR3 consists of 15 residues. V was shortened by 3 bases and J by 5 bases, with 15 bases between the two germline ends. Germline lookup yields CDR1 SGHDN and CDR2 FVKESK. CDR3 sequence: CASSQDTYAGDTQYF. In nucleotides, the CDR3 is TGTGCCAGCAGCCAGGACACGTATGCTGGAGATACGCAGTATTTT.

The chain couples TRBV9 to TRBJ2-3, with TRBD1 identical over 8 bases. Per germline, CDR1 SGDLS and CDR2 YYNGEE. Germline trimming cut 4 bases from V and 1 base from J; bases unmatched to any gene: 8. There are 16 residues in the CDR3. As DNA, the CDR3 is TGTGCCAGCAGCTCTACCCCAGGGGGCCGCACAGATACGCAGTATTTT. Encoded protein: CASSSTPGGRTDTQYF.